The entry below describes one TCR beta chain. Its antigen is undetermined. This sample's RNA came from whole unsorted tissue. The library came from three nested PCR rounds adapted from ARM-PCR protocols. TCRdb analysed the multiplex PCR reads with MiXCR anew, one entry per CDR3 protein. The sample lists around 99,000 distinct CDR3 sequences; roughly 77% were seen once. This record belongs to a study of tumor and adjacent non-tumor tissue in lung cancer. Across the whole study: Patients comprised about eleven adenocarcinoma, 2 squamous cell carcinoma and 1 small cell lung cancer.

Points from the study as a whole: In normal lung, the top 100 clones were significantly more dominant than in tumor. TCR diversity was significantly greater in tumor than normal lung tissue.

The specimen sequenced was lung tumor tissue. The source of this sequence is an older woman with non-small cell lung cancer.

DNA of the CDR3: TGCAGCGTTGTCCCCGGCAGGGGGCGTAGCGTGCAGTACTTC. Amino acids: CSVVPGRGRSVQYF. The chain couples TRBV29-1 to TRBJ2-7, with 8 bases that match TRBD1. CDR1 SQVTM and CDR2 ANQGSEA come from the germline V gene. The CDR3 loop spans 14 amino acids. Losses at the gene ends were 4 bases for V and 9 bases for J; bases not matched to a gene: 14.